This entry lists 2 T cell receptor beta chains sequenced from one sample in a study of spatial heterogeneity in lung cancer. The time point here: sample taken at primary tumor resection. For these TCRs, the target antigens are not known. Study-wide findings and caveats: Tumor mutation counts were tracked by expanded intratumoral alpha and beta TCR counts.

In TCRdb, the 5' RACE reads were re-called with MiXCR into one record per CDR3 protein. The repertoire holds fewer than 10,000 distinct CDR3 sequences, with roughly 6.5% as singletons. This sample comprised lung tumor tissue, obtained at surgery. The source is a female donor with early-stage non-small cell lung cancer.

By proportion, this clonotype is medium-sized (0.01 to 0.1%). This beta chain is a stray read from a library made for alpha chains; its abundance is not meaningful. This rearrangement joins TRBV18 to TRBJ1-4; D call uncertain. This CDR3 is 15 amino acids long. V dropped 0 bases and J dropped 7 bases, with 12 bases sitting between them. Germline lookup yields CDR1 KGHSH and CDR2 LQKENI. The CDR3 sequence: CASSPPAVSGEKLFF. CDR3 nucleotides: TGTGCCAGCTCACCACCGGCGGTGAGTGGTGAAAAACTGTTTTTT.

A note on this clonotype: Being off target in a library aimed at alpha chains, this beta chain has a size of little meaning. The chain carries TRBV6-1 and TRBJ2-5; 9 bases are shared with TRBD2. The CDR3 consists of 15 residues. Looked up from germline, CDR1 is MNHNS and CDR2 is SASEGT. With V trimmed by 6 bases and J by 4 bases, 9 bases remained unmatched. CDR3 in DNA: TGTGCCAGCAGAGAAAGCGGGAGGCGTGGAGAGACCCAGTACTTC. Translated: CASRESGRRGETQYF.